The 27 T cell receptor beta chains below come from one sample, sequenced in a study of OX40 agonist ivuxolimab in advanced cancers. The method was immunoSEQ multiplex PCR; TCRdb's version includes in-frame clones alone and lacks a portion of them. The table includes about 20,000 clones, more than 65% detected once. This sample comprised CD4+ or CD8+ T cells sorted from blood, obtained in a trial of the OX40 agonist ivuxolimab. These receptors were collected from an adult with an advanced solid tumor such as melanoma, head and neck, liver or kidney cancer.

The chain couples TRBV7-6 to TRBJ2-5; 8 nucleotides agree with TRBD1. The J call is doubtful: the DNA matches TRBJ2-7 better. The CDR3 consists of 15 residues. Germline V CDR1 and CDR2: SGHVS, FNYEAQ. The CDR3 DNA reads TGTGCCAGCAGCGCCCGACAGGGGCTTTCCTACGAGCAGTACTTC. Translated: CASSARQGLSYEQYF.

The V gene is TRBV7-9, the J gene TRBJ2-3; 7 bases fit TRBD1. Looked up from germline, CDR1 is SEHNR and CDR2 is FQNEAQ (reference sequence). The CDR3 is made up of 15 amino acids. Trimming cost V 5 bases and J 0 bases; bases outside gene matches: 5. The chain's CDR3 is CASSPQGVSTDTQYF. The CDR3 nucleotides are TGTGCCAGCAGCCCCCAGGGGGTGAGCACAGATACGCAGTATTTT. The complete variable domain, with remaining parts taken from reference TRBV7-9 and TRBJ2-3, reads DTGVSQNPRHKITKRGQNVTFRCDPISEHNRLYWYRQTLGQGPEFLTYFQNEAQLEKSRLLSDRFSAERPKGSFSTLEIQRTEQGDSAMYLCASSPQGVSTDTQYFGPGTRLTVL.

The chain is built from TRBV7-9 and TRBJ1-5; weak D call: TRBD1 (6 bases). Trimming stripped 4 bases from V and 6 bases from J, with 10 bases between. From germline, CDR1 is SEHNR and CDR2 FQNEAQ (reference sequence). There are 13 residues in the CDR3. Written as DNA, the CDR3 is TGTGCCAGCAGCTCACAGGGAGGTCAGCCCCAGCATTTT. Protein sequence: CASSSQGGQPQHF.

This clone was seen a single time. The V call is TRBV19, the J call TRBJ2-7, with 8 bases that match TRBD2. The CDR3 length is 14 residues. The V gene end was trimmed by 2 bases and the J gene end by 6 bases; junction bases not matched to a gene: 6. The germline CDR1 and CDR2 sequences are LNHDA and SQIVND (reference sequence). This CDR3 is CASSIISGSGEQYF. The CDR3 DNA is TGTGCCAGTAGTATAATCAGCGGGAGTGGCGAGCAGTACTTC.

The gene calls are TRBV21-1 and TRBJ2-4. TRBV21-1 is a recognized pseudogene. This CDR3 is 16 amino acids long. CDR3 bases: TGTGCCAGCAGCAAAGAGGGTCAGCAAACCAAAAACATTCAGTACTTC. Its translation: CASSKEGQQTKNIQYF.

About this clone: The junction departs from the called germline gene at one end, perhaps through a read error. The rearrangement joins TRBV10-3 to TRBJ1-4; D uncertain. The CDR3 covers 15 residues. CDR1 ENHRY and CDR2 SYGVKD come from the germline V gene. The CDR3 protein is CASSAGAGANEKLFF. CDR3 DNA sequence: TGTGCCAGCAGTGCCGGTGCAGGTGCTAATGAAAAACTGTTTTTT.

The CDR3 sequence is CASSPRTASAETQYF. CDR3 nucleotides: TGCGCCAGCAGCCCCCGGACAGCGTCCGCAGAGACCCAGTACTTC. The chain uses TRBV5-1 and TRBJ2-5; maybe TRBD1 (6 bases). The V gene lost 4 bases and the J gene lost 4 bases, with 17 bases spanning the gap. The CDR3 is 15 residues long. Germline V gives CDR1 SGHRS, CDR2 YFSETQ.

This clone was seen a handful of times. The chain couples TRBV5-5 to TRBJ2-3, with 8 bases aligning to TRBD1. The CDR3 length is 15 residues. Trimming removed 3 bases from V and 2 bases from J; junction bases left unmatched: 5. The germline V gene encodes CDR1 SGHKS and CDR2 YYEKEE (reference sequence). The CDR3 spells CASSSGQGTTDTQYF. The CDR3 DNA follows: TGTGCCAGCAGCTCCGGACAGGGAACCACAGATACGCAGTATTTT.

V and J are TRBV28 and TRBJ1-2, with 7 bases fitting TRBD1. This CDR3 region has 14 residues. Germline CDR1 MDHEN, CDR2 SYDVKM. J was trimmed by 0 bases and V by 2 bases; bases with no gene match: 0. CDR3 in amino acids: CASSLQGANYGYTF. As DNA, the CDR3 is TGTGCCAGCAGTTTACAGGGGGCTAACTATGGCTACACCTTC.

This chain joins TRBV19 and TRBJ1-2, with D hard to call. Germline loops: CDR1 LNHDA, CDR2 SQIVND (reference sequence). CDR3 length: 14 amino acids. The V end was cut by 3 bases, the J end by 6 bases, with 14 bases between. This CDR3 is CASSIYRADDGYTF. The CDR3 DNA is TGTGCCAGTAGTATCTACCGGGCAGACGATGGCTACACCTTC. Complete variable domain (other parts from reference TRBV19 and TRBJ1-2): DGGITQSPKYLFRKEGQNVTLSCEQNLNHDAMYWYRQDPGQGLRLIYYSQIVNDFQKGDIAEGYSVSREKKESFPLTVTSAQKNPTAFYLCASSIYRADDGYTFGSGTRLTVV.

The chain links TRBV5-8 to TRBJ2-7; either TRBD1 or TRBD2 may supply D (5 bases each). Germline V gives CDR1 SGHTS, CDR2 YDEGEE. The CDR3 covers 14 residues. V lost 3 bases and J lost 0, with 10 bases in between. Here the CDR3 DNA reads TGTGCCAGCAGCTACGGGACCGGCTCCTACGAGCAGTACTTC. Translating it yields CASSYGTGSYEQYF.

The V call is TRBV27, the J call TRBJ2-1, with 9 nucleotides matching TRBD2. The trim removed 7 bases at V and 12 bases at J, leaving 10 bases unmatched. This CDR3 has 13 amino acids. The germline CDR1 and CDR2 sequences are MNHEY and SMNVEV (reference sequence). CDR3 amino acids: CASTGISGSGQFF. The CDR3 nucleotides read TGTGCCAGCACTGGGATTAGCGGGAGCGGGCAGTTCTTC.

This chain uses TRBV6-5 with TRBJ2-7; no clear D. Germline CDR1 reads MNHEY; CDR2 reads SVGAGI. The V end was cut by 1 base, the J end by 3 bases, with 10 bases between. The CDR3 has 14 amino acids. Here the CDR3 DNA reads TGTGCCAGCAGTTACTACGGACGGTACTACGAGCAGTACTTC. Residues: CASSYYGRYYEQYF.

This clone is labeled as medium-sized. The chain combines TRBV27 with TRBJ2-3; the D gene is possibly TRBD1 (6 bases). Germline loops: CDR1 MNHEY, CDR2 SMNVEV (reference sequence). CDR3 size: 14 residues. Trimming pared 6 bases from V and 3 bases from J, leaving 13 bases between. CDR3 coding DNA: TGTGCCAGCAGGCACAGGGCGCAAACAGATACGCAGTATTTT. Residues: CASRHRAQTDTQYF.

This sequence joins TRBV27 and TRBJ1-1; possibly TRBD1 for D (5 bases). Trimming left V 4 bases short and J 1 base short, with 7 bases between. This CDR3 is built from 13 residues. Germline-derived CDR1 and CDR2 are MNHEY and SMNVEV (reference sequence). The CDR3 nucleotides are TGTGCCAGCAGTTGGGACCCGAACACTGAAGCTTTCTTT. Its protein product is CASSWDPNTEAFF.

This chain joins TRBV7-8 and TRBJ2-1; maybe TRBD1 (5 bases). This CDR3 is 14 amino acids long. Trimming pared 1 base from V and 7 bases from J, leaving 11 bases between. Germline CDR1 reads SGHVS; CDR2 reads FQNEAQ. The CDR3 DNA reads as TGTGCCAGCAGCTTAGAAGGGGCGTCTAATGAGCAGTTCTTC. It codes for CASSLEGASNEQFF.

The CDR3 DNA reads TGTGCCAGCAGCCCCCGGACAGGGGAGTCCTACAATGAGCAGTTCTTC. Residues: CASSPRTGESYNEQFF. The gene calls are TRBV4-2 and TRBJ2-1; 9 positions match TRBD1. The J segment lost 1 base and the V segment lost 4 bases, leaving 5 bases of the junction unmatched. Germline lookup yields CDR1 LGHNA and CDR2 YNFKEQ. This CDR3 region has 16 residues.

The chain recombines TRBV4-2 with TRBJ2-7; TRBD2 aligns across 7 bases. Germline trimming cut 6 bases from V and 7 bases from J; bases unmatched to any gene: 12. The CDR3 consists of 14 residues. Germline V gene sequence: CDR1 LGHNA, CDR2 YNFKEQ. The CDR3 region is CASRERGSSGEQYF. CDR3 nucleotides: TGTGCCAGCAGGGAGCGCGGGAGTTCAGGAGAGCAGTACTTC.

This sequence joins TRBV13 and TRBJ2-2, with D perhaps TRBD2 (6 bases). CDR3 length: 17 residues. V was pared by 2 bases and J by 5 bases, with 18 bases between. In germline, CDR1 is PRHDT, CDR2 FYEKMQ (reference sequence). CDR3 DNA sequence: TGTGCCAGCAGCTTACGGTCCGGGAGCGTCGGGACCGGGGAGCTGTTTTTT. Translating it yields CASSLRSGSVGTGELFF.

As concerns this clone: A clone one base away is much larger, so this may be a read error. Within the sample, other DNA sequences also encode this same CDR3. The chain uses TRBV7-3 and TRBJ1-5; perhaps TRBD1 as D (6 bases). The germline CDR1 and CDR2 sequences are SGHTA and FQGTGA. There are 13 residues in the CDR3. For the CDR3, the DNA is TGCGCCAGCAGCTTAGGGGGGGATCAGCCCCAGCATTTT. This sequence encodes CASSLGGDQPQHF. Full variable domain (missing parts from reference TRBV7-3 and TRBJ1-5): GAGVSQTPSNKVTEKGKYVELRCDPISGHTALYWYRQSLGQGPEFLIYFQGTGAADDSGLPNDRFFAVRPEGSVSTLKIQRTERGDSAVYLCASSLGGDQPQHFGDGTRLSIL.

V gene TRBV7-3 combines with J gene TRBJ2-2, with 15 bases lining up with TRBD2. Germline CDR1 SGHTA, CDR2 FQGTGA. The CDR3 contains 18 residues. V gave up 5 bases and J gave up 5 bases; unmatched junction bases: 9. In nucleotides, the CDR3 is TGTGCCAGCAGCGGTCCGGGACTAGCGGGAGGAGGTACCGGGGAGCTGTTTTTT. Translating gives CASSGPGLAGGGTGELFF.

V is TRBV27 and J is TRBJ2-1; 16 positions agree with TRBD2. The V segment lost 5 bases and the J segment 3 bases; nucleotides outside the gene matches: 4. The length of the CDR3 is 17 residues. From germline, CDR1 is MNHEY and CDR2 SMNVEV (reference sequence). CDR3 DNA sequence: TGTGCCAGCAGTCGCGGGACTAGCGGGAGGGGCTACAATGAGCAGTTCTTC. This sequence encodes CASSRGTSGRGYNEQFF.

CDR3 coding DNA: TGTGCCAGCAGCGGGACGGATGAGCAGTTCTTC. Protein product: CASSGTDEQFF. This sequence joins TRBV9 and TRBJ2-1; D is uncertain. Germline CDR1 reads SGDLS; CDR2 reads YYNGEE. V was clipped by 3 bases and J by 8 bases, with 6 bases between them. The CDR3 consists of 11 residues. The variable domain in full, completed from reference TRBV9 and TRBJ2-1, reads DSGVTQTPKHLITATGQRVTLRCSPRSGDLSVYWYQQSLDQGLQFLIQYYNGEERAKGNILERFSAQQFPDLHSELNLSSLELGDSALYFCASSGTDEQFFGPGTRLTVL.

V gene TRBV10-3 combines with J gene TRBJ2-3, with 9 bases aligning to TRBD1. The CDR3 sequence is 15 residues long. The V segment lost 3 bases and the J segment 3 bases; nucleotides outside the gene matches: 4. Germline V CDR1 and CDR2: ENHRY, SYGVKD. The CDR3 DNA reads TGTGCCATCAGTGATGAGGGACAGGGTACAGATACGCAGTATTTT. This translates into CAISDEGQGTDTQYF.

V and J are TRBV6-5 and TRBJ2-1; D is possibly TRBD1 (6 bases). Trimming stripped 6 bases from V and 4 bases from J, with 10 bases between. Germline loops: CDR1 MNHEY, CDR2 SVGAGI. The CDR3 totals 13 residues. In nucleotides, the CDR3 is TGTGCCAGCAGGTGGACAGCGTACAATGAGCAGTTCTTC. Translating gives CASRWTAYNEQFF.

The chain combines TRBV7-2 with TRBJ2-1; no clear D. Germline V gene data show CDR1 as SGHTA and CDR2 as FQGNSA. CDR3 length: 16 amino acids. Trimming removed 5 bases at V and 0 bases at J, with 14 bases between. The CDR3 coding sequence is TGTGCCAGCAGCATAGACCCGGGTAGCTCCTACAATGAGCAGTTCTTC. Amino acids: CASSIDPGSSYNEQFF.

The V gene is TRBV9, the J gene TRBJ2-1, with D unclear. V lost 3 bases and J 2 bases, leaving 12 bases between the germline ends. The CDR3 consists of 15 residues. The germline V gene encodes CDR1 SGDLS and CDR2 YYNGEE. The CDR3 DNA reads as TGTGCCAGCAGCGCGGAGAGCTTGCCCTACAATGAGCAGTTCTTC. Translated, it gives CASSAESLPYNEQFF.